This T cell receptor beta chain was sequenced for a study of blood T cell repertoires in COVID-19. Across the whole study: The samples span acute and convalescent COVID-19 from the United States, Italy and Spain. The analysed material was cDNA or gDNA that came from T cells, B-cell-depleted T cells, or PBMCs.

Germline loops: CDR1 SGHAT, CDR2 FQNNGV. The J segment lost 1 base and the V segment lost 5 bases, leaving 5 bases of the junction unmatched. The CDR3 spans 15 residues. The data were produced by immunoSEQ multiplex PCR, yet TCRdb's version contains in-frame clones alone and is incomplete. Counted here are 300,000 to 350,000 clones, 87% occurring once; the ten biggest clones make up around 10%. Seattle participants joined during active infection and were tracked over time. Sequenced input: peripheral blood. The chain uses TRBV11-2 and TRBJ2-1, with TRBD2 matching over 7 bases. The TCR comes from a young man with COVID-19, enrolled during active disease. CDR3 in DNA: TGTGCCAGCAGCCCACGACTAGCATCCTACAATGAGCAGTTCTTC. It is translated as CASSPRLASYNEQFF.